The 25 T cell receptor beta chains below were found in one sample sequenced in a study of brain T cells in children with intractable seizures. Using immunoSEQ multiplex PCR, the repertoire was profiled, and TCRdb retains in-frame clones only, with some absent. Of 300,000 to 400,000 clones in the sample, over 85% are singletons; the top ten hold approximately 5%. Time point reported: blood from clinic visit 5 months post-surgery; TSC patient then seizure free. Source: peripheral blood, taken about 5 months after surgery. All receptors derive from a boy under two years old with tuberous sclerosis and intractable seizures.

Here the CDR3 reads CASSLIRGQGDYGYTF. DNA for the CDR3: TGTGCCAGCAGCTTGATTAGGGGACAGGGAGACTATGGCTACACCTTC. The gene calls are TRBV5-4 and TRBJ1-2, with TRBD1 matching over 9 bases. There are 16 residues in the CDR3. Trimming took 1 base from V and 3 from J; bases not matched to a gene: 7. In germline, CDR1 is SGHNT, CDR2 YYREEE (reference sequence). Variable domain in full (rest from reference TRBV5-4 and TRBJ1-2): ETGVTQSPTHLIKTRGQQVTLRCSSQSGHNTVSWYQQALGQGPQFIFQYYREEENGRGNFPPRFSGLQFPNYSSELNVNALELDDSALYLCASSLIRGQGDYGYTFGSGTRLTVV.

The chain couples TRBV13 to TRBJ2-7, with D hard to call. Trimming cost V 5 bases and J 6 bases, with 11 bases left between them. Germline V gene lookup returns CDR1 PRHDT and CDR2 FYEKMQ (reference sequence). The CDR3 has 12 residues. The chain's CDR3 is CASSKSSGEQYF. DNA for the CDR3: TGTGCCAGCAGCAAATCTTCGGGCGAGCAGTACTTC. The full variable domain, completed using reference TRBV13 and TRBJ2-7, is AAGVIQSPRHLIKEKRETATLKCYPIPRHDTVYWYQQGPGQDPQFLISFYEKMQSDKGSIPDRFSAQQFSDYHSELNMSSLELGDSALYFCASSKSSGEQYFGPGTRLTVT.

The V call is TRBV20-1, the J call TRBJ1-2, with D perhaps TRBD1 (6 bases). The V gene's germline CDR1 is DFQATT and CDR2 SNEGSKA (reference sequence). The CDR3 has 14 residues. With 3 bases removed from V and 0 bases from J, the gap between germline ends came to 11 bases. This CDR3 reads CSASLGGPNYGYTF. The CDR3 DNA follows: TGCAGTGCTAGTTTAGGGGGGCCTAACTATGGCTACACCTTC.

On this clone: Within the sample, other DNA sequences also encode this same CDR3. This chain uses TRBV9 with TRBJ1-1; TRBD1 might be the D (6 bases). CDR1 is SGDLS and CDR2 is YYNGEE in the germline V gene. V was pared by 0 bases and J by 3 bases, with 6 bases between. The CDR3 is 13 residues long. Here the CDR3 DNA reads TGTGCCAGCAGCGTAGCAGGGGACACTGAAGCTTTCTTT. Translation: CASSVAGDTEAFF.

The chain carries TRBV19 and TRBJ1-3; no definite D call. Germline V gene lookup returns CDR1 LNHDA and CDR2 SQIVND (reference sequence). This CDR3 comprises 14 residues. Trimming cost V 3 bases and J 4 bases, with 10 bases left between them. This CDR3 is CASSIRLIGNTIYF. The CDR3 DNA is TGTGCCAGTAGTATCCGGTTAATCGGAAACACCATATATTTT.

The CDR3 region is CASSRSSGSSDEQFF. For the CDR3, the DNA is TGTGCCAGCAGTAGATCTAGCGGGAGTTCTGATGAGCAGTTCTTC. The genes are TRBV25-1 and TRBJ2-1; TRBD2 agrees at 10 bases. CDR1 and CDR2 (germline): MGHDK, SYGVNS. Trimming removed 5 bases from V and 8 bases from J; junction bases left unmatched: 9. The CDR3 totals 15 residues.

V usage is TRBV7-9 and J usage is TRBJ1-2; 8 bases align to TRBD1. The CDR3 length is 14 residues. Trimming took 2 bases from V and 3 from J; bases not matched to a gene: 2. Germline CDR1 is SEHNR and CDR2 is FQNEAQ (reference sequence). DNA for the CDR3: TGTGCCAGCAGCTTACAGGGGGCGGACTATGGCTACACCTTC. This encodes CASSLQGADYGYTF.

This chain connects TRBV5-4 to TRBJ1-1, with D perhaps TRBD1 (5 bases). Germline lookup yields CDR1 SGHNT and CDR2 YYREEE (reference sequence). V lost 6 bases and J 0 bases, leaving 18 bases between the germline ends. The CDR3 covers 16 residues. CDR3 bases: TGTGCCAGCACCTGGGGCGGTACGGGGATGAACACTGAAGCTTTCTTT. Encoded protein: CASTWGGTGMNTEAFF.

The V and J genes are TRBV5-8 and TRBJ2-5; 7 bases agree with TRBD2. Germline assignment: CDR1 SGHTS and CDR2 YDEGEE. This CDR3 has 14 amino acids. Trimming at V came to 0 bases and at J to 4 bases, leaving 3 bases not matched to a gene. This chain's CDR3 is CASSLVTGGETQYF. The CDR3 DNA sequence: TGTGCCAGCAGCTTGGTTACGGGAGGAGAGACCCAGTACTTC.

The V call is TRBV25-1, the J call TRBJ1-1; 8 bases line up with TRBD1. V was pared by 2 bases and J by 4 bases, with 6 bases of the junction left unmatched. This CDR3 is 15 amino acids long. Per the germline V gene, CDR1 is MGHDK and CDR2 is SYGVNS. CDR3 nucleotides: TGTGCCAGCAGTGAACAGGGGGCATTGGGCACTGAAGCTTTCTTT. It encodes CASSEQGALGTEAFF.

V gene TRBV12-3 or TRBV12-4 combines with J gene TRBJ2-1, with unresolved D. CDR3 length equals 13 residues. Deletions cut 6 bases from V and 6 bases from J, with 12 bases between. The CDR3 here is CASSEASSNEQFF. CDR3 nucleotides: TGTGCCAGCAGCGAGGCTTCTAGCAATGAGCAGTTCTTC.

J is TRBJ1-5 and V is TRBV30, with D unresolved. CDR3 size: 14 residues. V was clipped by 2 bases and J by 0 bases, with 8 bases between them. CDR1 is GTSNPN and CDR2 is SVGIG in the germline V gene (reference sequence). DNA of the CDR3: TGTGCCTGGAGTCAAAGGTATAGCAATCAGCCCCAGCATTTT. As protein: CAWSQRYSNQPQHF.

The count of this clone is one. The junction departs from the called germline gene at one end, perhaps through a read error. The genes are TRBV11-3 and TRBJ1-1, with 8 bases aligning to TRBD1. The length of the CDR3 is 14 residues. From germline, CDR1 is SGHNT and CDR2 YENEEA. In DNA form, the CDR3 reads TGTGCCAACAGCCGGGACAGAGGACAGGGTGAAGCTTTCTTT. Amino acid sequence: CANSRDRGQGEAFF.

A single count supports this clone. The chain joins TRBV7-3 to TRBJ1-5; 7 bases line up with TRBD1. The CDR3 consists of 13 residues. Germline V CDR1 and CDR2: SGHTA, FQGTGA. J gave up 5 bases and V 3 bases, and 1 base lay outside the gene matches. CDR3 region: CASSFGQDQPQHF. The CDR3 DNA sequence: TGTGCCAGCAGCTTTGGACAGGATCAGCCCCAGCATTTT.

This sequence joins TRBV7-8 and TRBJ2-7, with 8 nucleotides matching TRBD1. V lost 3 bases to trimming and J lost 4 bases; unmatched junction nucleotides: 11. This CDR3 contains 16 residues. Germline V lookup: CDR1 SGHVS, CDR2 FQNEAQ. The CDR3 reads CASSLGRRGRLYEQYF. The CDR3 DNA follows: TGTGCCAGCAGCTTGGGGCGCAGGGGGCGCTTGTACGAGCAGTACTTC. Full variable domain (remainder filled in from reference TRBV7-8 and TRBJ2-7): GAGVSQSPRYKVAKRGQDVALRCDPISGHVSLFWYQQALGQGPEFLTYFQNEAQLDKSGLPSDRFFAERPEGSVSTLKIQRTQQEDSAVYLCASSLGRRGRLYEQYFGPGTRLTVT.

This clone was seen a single time. The V gene is TRBV12-3 or TRBV12-4, the J gene TRBJ2-5; D is unclear. This CDR3 region has 13 residues. Deletions cut 4 bases from V and 0 bases from J, with 6 bases between. CDR3 loop: CASSSTDQETQYF. The CDR3 DNA reads TGTGCCAGCAGTTCCACAGACCAAGAGACCCAGTACTTC.

The CDR3 DNA is TGTGCCAGCAGCTCGGGACTAGCGAGGCCCTACAATGAGCAGTTCTTC. It encodes CASSSGLARPYNEQFF. This chain links TRBV7-6 with TRBJ2-1; 10 bases are shared with TRBD2. Germline V gives CDR1 SGHVS, CDR2 FNYEAQ. This CDR3 region has 16 residues. The junction had 5 bases not matched to a gene; V was cut back by 4 bases and J by 2 bases.

This rearrangement joins TRBV5-1 to TRBJ2-1; the match to TRBD2 covers 10 bases. This CDR3 is built from 14 residues. Germline assignment: CDR1 SGHRS and CDR2 YFSETQ. V lost 2 bases, J lost 5 bases, and 1 base stayed unmatched. The CDR3 is CASSLAGGHNEQFF. CDR3 bases: TGCGCCAGCAGCTTAGCGGGAGGGCACAATGAGCAGTTCTTC. Drawing the rest from reference TRBV5-1 and TRBJ2-1, the complete variable domain is KAGVTQTPRYLIKTRGQQVTLSCSPISGHRSVSWYQQTPGQGLQFLFEYFSETQRNKGNFPGRFSGRQFSNSRSEMNVSTLELGDSALYLCASSLAGGHNEQFFGPGTRLTVL.

V is TRBV6-5 and J is TRBJ2-4, with 9 bases that match TRBD2. With V trimmed by 6 bases and J by 4 bases, 7 bases remained unmatched. The length of the CDR3 is 15 residues. Germline V gene lookup returns CDR1 MNHEY and CDR2 SVGAGI. This CDR3 reads CASSPALAGKNIQYF. The DNA for the CDR3 is TGTGCCAGCAGCCCAGCTCTAGCGGGGAAAAACATTCAGTACTTC.

The CDR3 sequence: CASSLLEAGANVLTF. The CDR3 DNA reads TGTGCCAGCAGTTTGCTAGAAGCTGGGGCCAACGTCCTGACTTTC. The chain couples TRBV6-2 or TRBV6-3 to TRBJ2-6; D gene uncertain. The CDR3 covers 15 residues. Germline CDR1 and CDR2: MNHEY and SVGEGT. V lost 4 bases, J lost 2 bases, and 9 bases lay in between.

This chain connects TRBV20-1 to TRBJ2-5; the D is unclear. The germline gives CDR1 DFQATT, CDR2 SNEGSKA (reference sequence). CDR3 length: 10 amino acids. V was trimmed by 6 bases and J by 3 bases, leaving 5 bases between them. CDR3 DNA: TGCAGTGCCGACAAAGAGACCCAGTACTTC. Amino acids: CSADKETQYF.

The gene calls are TRBV7-8 and TRBJ2-2; D is unresolved. V lost 3 bases and J lost 2, with 22 bases in between. The CDR3 extends over 19 amino acids. The germline V gene has CDR1 SGHVS and CDR2 FQNEAQ. This chain's CDR3 is CASSFRASIPFTNTGELFF. The CDR3 DNA reads as TGTGCCAGCAGCTTTCGGGCGTCTATTCCCTTTACAAACACCGGGGAGCTGTTTTTT.

This rearrangement joins TRBV10-1 to TRBJ1-2; maybe TRBD1 (5 bases). This CDR3 has 14 amino acids. Germline V gene lookup returns CDR1 WNHNN and CDR2 SYGVQD (reference sequence). Trimming pared 0 bases from V and 7 bases from J, leaving 12 bases between. In DNA form, the CDR3 reads TGCGCCAGCAGTGAGTCTCGGCAGGGATCTGGCTACACCTTC. Translated, it gives CASSESRQGSGYTF.

V is TRBV30 and J is TRBJ2-7; no firm D call. The CDR3 totals 10 residues. Germline assignment: CDR1 GTSNPN and CDR2 SVGIG (reference sequence). Between the trimmed V and J ends, which lost 5 bases and 3 bases, there was a span of 5 bases. The CDR3 nucleotides read TGTGCCTGGGGGGTCTACGAGCAGTACTTC. It specifies CAWGVYEQYF.

The V and J genes are TRBV11-3 and TRBJ2-3, with 8 bases lining up with TRBD1. The CDR3 totals 15 residues. Germline trimming cut 3 bases from V and 4 bases from J; bases unmatched to any gene: 6. The germline CDR1 and CDR2 sequences are SGHNT and YENEEA. The CDR3 loop reads CASSLVAGGADTQYF. The CDR3 DNA reads TGTGCCAGCAGCTTGGTGGCAGGGGGCGCAGATACGCAGTATTTT.